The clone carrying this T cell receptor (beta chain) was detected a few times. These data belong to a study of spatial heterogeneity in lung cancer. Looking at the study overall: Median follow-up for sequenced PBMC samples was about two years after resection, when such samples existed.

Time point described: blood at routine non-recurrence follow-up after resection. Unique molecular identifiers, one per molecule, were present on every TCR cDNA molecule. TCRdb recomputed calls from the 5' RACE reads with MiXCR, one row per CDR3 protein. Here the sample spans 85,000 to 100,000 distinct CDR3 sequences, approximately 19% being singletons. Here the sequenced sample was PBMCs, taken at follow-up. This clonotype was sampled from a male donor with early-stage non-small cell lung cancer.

This CDR3 reads CAWSGTDLRGYTF. For the CDR3, the DNA is TGTGCCTGGAGTGGGACAGACCTCCGTGGCTACACCTTC. The V gene is TRBV30, the J gene TRBJ1-2; a possible D gene is TRBD1 (6 bases). CDR1 and CDR2 (germline): GTSNPN, SVGIG (reference sequence). Trimming stripped 1 base from V and 7 bases from J, with 13 bases between. The CDR3 consists of 13 residues.